This is a list of T cell receptor beta chains from one sample in a study of T-cell reconstitution after alpha-beta-depleted transplantation in children. Via MiXCR, TCRdb re-called the PCR reads, giving one row per CDR3 protein. The sample lists about 980,000 distinct CDR3 sequences, 25% to 35% occurring once. Sequencing used PBMCs, mostly from graft donor cells, obtained 360 days after TCRalphabeta/CD19-depleted stem cell transplant. The origin of the receptors is a boy less than two years old who had a stem cell transplant for SCID, so the T cells may come from the graft donor. Each CDR3 is given with its conserved first and last residue. D genes are given only for firm matches. Some rows mark clone size as missing; the rest say once, few, many or name a class of expanded clone.

D gene	clone size	V gene	J gene	CDR3 DNA	CDR3 protein
-	-	TRBV6-1	TRBJ2-1	TGTGCCATCGGAGGGGGGCGGGGGCCGTCCTACAATGAGCAGTTCTTC	CAIGGGRGPSYNEQFF
TRBD1	-	TRBV10-3	TRBJ1-1	TGTGCCATCAATAGTGGGGATAACAGGGGCGACACTGAAGCTTTCTTT	CAINSGDNRGDTEAFF
TRBD2	-	TRBV3-1	TRBJ2-3	TGTGCCAGCAGCCAAGACTCGCGACTAGCGGGGGAGAGCACAGATACGCAGTATTTT	CASSQDSRLAGESTDTQYF
-	few	TRBV5-1	TRBJ2-7	TGCGCCAGCAGCTTGCGGATAGAGCGCGAGCAGTACTTC	CASSLRIEREQYF
-	many	TRBV27	TRBJ1-1	TGTGCCAGCTCTACCCGTATGAACACTGAAGTTTTCTTT	CASSTRMNTEVFF
TRBD2	-	TRBV7-3	TRBJ2-5	TGTGGCAGCAGCTTAACAACTAGCGGGGCGCAAGAGACCCAGTACTTC	CGSSLTTSGAQETQYF
TRBD1	-	TRBV3-1	TRBJ2-2	TGTGCCAGCAGAGTGACCGGGACAGGAAACACCGGGGAGCTGTTTTTT	CASRVTGTGNTGELFF
TRBD2	-	TRBV5-1	TRBJ2-7	TGCGCCAGCAGCCCAGGCCCCGGGACTAGCGGAACCTCCTACGAGCAGTACTTC	CASSPGPGTSGTSYEQYF
TRBD2	few	TRBV19	TRBJ2-7	TGTGCCAGTAGTATGTCCGGGGGGACCTCCTACGAGCAGTACTTC	CASSMSGGTSYEQYF
-	-	TRBV18	TRBJ2-7	TGTGCCAGCTCACCACTCTGGTTCGGATCCTCCTACGAGCAGTACTTC	CASSPLWFGSSYEQYF
-	-	TRBV29-1	TRBJ1-2	TGCAGCGTTGTTATAGGGATCTATGGCTACACCTTC	CSVVIGIYGYTF
TRBD2	-	TRBV12-3/TRBV12-4	TRBJ2-2	TGTGCCAGCATCCTCTCCCGGGGGGGTGCCGGCGGGGAGCTGTTTTTT	CASILSRGGAGGELFF
TRBD1	-	TRBV7-9	TRBJ2-7	TGTGCCAGCAGCCCGACAGGGTTAGTCTACGAGCAGTACTTC	CASSPTGLVYEQYF
-	many	TRBV12-3/TRBV12-4	TRBJ2-1	TGTGCCAGCAGTTTGGCCCACAATGAGCAGTTCTTC	CASSLAHNEQFF
-	-	TRBV29-1	TRBJ2-7	TGCAGCGTTGCCCTAGGACAGACTCTTTACGAGCAGTACTTC	CSVALGQTLYEQYF
TRBD1	few	TRBV29-1	TRBJ2-1	TGCAGCACAACCGGGACAGGGGGTCTCAATGAGCAGTTCTTC	CSTTGTGGLNEQFF
-	few	TRBV12-3/TRBV12-4	TRBJ1-5	TGTGCCAGCAGTTTTCGTGGTCAGCCCCAGCATTTT	CASSFRGQPQHF
TRBD1	-	TRBV20-1	TRBJ2-3	TGCAGTGCCCACTGGACAGGGGGGACAGATACGCAGTATTTT	CSAHWTGGTDTQYF
-	-	TRBV5-1	TRBJ1-6	TGCGCCAGCAGCTTGACCGACAGCCGTAATTCACCCCTCCACTTT	CASSLTDSRNSPLHF
-	-	TRBV20-1	TRBJ1-4	TGCAGTGCGACTCGGACAGTTTTAGATGAAAAACTGTTTTTT	CSATRTVLDEKLFF
-	-	TRBV3-1	TRBJ1-1	TGTGCCAGCAGCCCCCGAGGGCAGCGGACTGAAGCTTTCTTT	CASSPRGQRTEAFF
-	few	TRBV5-1	TRBJ2-5	TGCGCCAGCAGCACGAAGGAGACCCAGTACTTC	CASSTKETQYF
TRBD1	once	TRBV10-3	TRBJ2-5	TGTGCCATCAGTAAGACAGGGGCCCAAGAGACCCAGTACTTC	CAISKTGAQETQYF
-	-	TRBV4-3	TRBJ2-1	TGCGCCAGCAGCCAAGGTACCCACTACCACTCCTACAATGAGCAGTTCTTC	CASSQGTHYHSYNEQFF
-	few	TRBV18	TRBJ2-7	TGTGCCAGCTCACCTACCCGGGACGCCAACGAGCAGTACTTC	CASSPTRDANEQYF
-	-	TRBV15	TRBJ2-6	TGTGCCACCAGCAGAGGGGCGGGTCCTGGGGCCAACGTCCTGACTTTC	CATSRGAGPGANVLTF
-	few	TRBV10-3	TRBJ1-1	TGTGCCATCAGCGCCGGAACCAACACTGAAGCTTTCTTT	CAISAGTNTEAFF
TRBD1	few	TRBV7-2	TRBJ1-6	TGTGCCAGCAGCTTAAGGGACAGAGGAACCTATAATTCACCCCTCCACTTT	CASSLRDRGTYNSPLHF
TRBD1	few	TRBV11-2	TRBJ2-1	TGTGCCAGCAGCCGCCGGGACAGGCCAAATGAGCAGTTCTTC	CASSRRDRPNEQFF
-	few	TRBV20-1	TRBJ1-2	TGCAGTGCTACTCCTGGAGGGCTCTATGGCTACACCTTC	CSATPGGLYGYTF
TRBD1	-	TRBV5-6	TRBJ2-7	TGTGCCAGCAGCTTGGAGACAGGGCGTGTAGGGCACGAGCAGTACTTC	CASSLETGRVGHEQYF
-	many	TRBV5-5	TRBJ1-4	TGTGCCAGCAGCTTGGGGTTGGGACTTCCAACTAATGAAAAACTGTTTTTT	CASSLGLGLPTNEKLFF
-	-	TRBV4-1	TRBJ2-1	TGCGCCAGCAGCCAAGGGATCGGACATGAGCAGTTCTTC	CASSQGIGHEQFF
-	-	TRBV10-3	TRBJ2-2	TGTGCCATCAAGGGTCCGGGCAGGGGAGGCAACACCGGGGAGCTGTTTTTT	CAIKGPGRGGNTGELFF
TRBD1	-	TRBV4-1	TRBJ1-3	TGCGCCAGCAGCCCGGACAGGGCCTCTGGAAACACCATATATTTT	CASSPDRASGNTIYF
-	many	TRBV28	TRBJ1-5	TGTGCCAGCAGTTTTGGCCTGACAGCTAGCAATCAGCCCCAGCATTTT	CASSFGLTASNQPQHF
-	few	TRBV7-6	TRBJ1-4	TGTGCCAGCAGCTTCAAAAGGAGGGGAAAACTGTTTTTT	CASSFKRRGKLFF
-	-	TRBV20-1	TRBJ1-5	TGCAGTGCCGGGGGGGCTTTGTTGGGTCAGCCCCAGCATTTT	CSAGGALLGQPQHF
TRBD1	-	TRBV4-2	TRBJ2-3	TGTGCCAGCAGCCTGAGAGGTGACAGGGCCACAGATACGCAGTATTTT	CASSLRGDRATDTQYF
-	-	TRBV6-2/TRBV6-3	TRBJ2-3	TGTGCCAGCAGAGGACCAAGGGGGACAGATACGCAGTATTTT	CASRGPRGTDTQYF
-	-	TRBV2	TRBJ2-1	TGTGCCAGCAGTCTGACAGCAACGCAGTTCTTC	CASSLTATQFF
-	-	TRBV20-1	TRBJ1-4	TGCAGTGCTAGACGCGGCTCAACTAATGAAAAACTGTTTTTT	CSARRGSTNEKLFF
TRBD2	-	TRBV5-1	TRBJ2-7	TGCGCCAGCAGCGAAGCGGGGGGCCCAACCTACGAGCAGTACTTC	CASSEAGGPTYEQYF
-	-	TRBV4-3	TRBJ2-3	TGCGCCAGCAGCCAAGAGGTACCCGGCACAGATACGCAGTATTTT	CASSQEVPGTDTQYF
-	few	TRBV20-1	TRBJ1-2	TGCAGTGCAGGGGAGTATGGCTACACCTTC	CSAGEYGYTF
-	-	TRBV5-1	TRBJ2-2	TGCGCCAGCGCGGGACGCCAGGACGTCATGAACACCGGGGAGCTGTTTTTT	CASAGRQDVMNTGELFF
-	few	TRBV12-3/TRBV12-4	TRBJ2-1	TGTGCCAGCAGTTTACAGGGGCCCCAATTTAAGCAGTTCTTC	CASSLQGPQFKQFF
-	few	TRBV7-2	TRBJ2-7	TGTGCCAGCAGCCCCCGCCCGCTCGCCGGGAGCTCCTACGAGCAGTACTTC	CASSPRPLAGSSYEQYF
TRBD1	few	TRBV3-1	TRBJ2-1	TGTGCCAGCAGCCCGATTCGGGACAGGGGGCGGAGAGAGCAGTTCTTC	CASSPIRDRGRREQFF
-	-	TRBV4-3	TRBJ2-7	TGCGCCAGCAGCCAAGAGGGCAGGGCTGACTACGAGCAGTACTTC	CASSQEGRADYEQYF
-	-	TRBV28	TRBJ2-5	TGTGCCAGCAGTTTATGGCAGGAGGGGGGCCCTGAAGAGACCCAGTACTTC	CASSLWQEGGPEETQYF
TRBD1	-	TRBV10-3	TRBJ1-2	TGTGCCATCAGGGGACAGGTCGATTACAGCTACACCTTC	CAIRGQVDYSYTF
-	-	TRBV28	TRBJ2-1	TGTGCCAGCAGTTCCGGGGGAGTCGGGGGCTCCTACAATGAGCAGTTCTTC	CASSSGGVGGSYNEQFF
TRBD1	once	TRBV6-5	TRBJ1-2	TGTGCCAGCAGTTACGTCGGGACAGGGCGTGCTGGCTACACCTTC	CASSYVGTGRAGYTF
-	-	TRBV2	TRBJ2-1	TGTGCCAGCAGTGAAACCTCTTGGGCAGGGCAGGAGCAGTTCTTC	CASSETSWAGQEQFF